This T cell receptor (beta chain) was observed in a study of OX40 agonist ivuxolimab in advanced cancers. About the full investigation: Ivuxolimab was a fully human IgG2 agonistic monoclonal antibody targeting the costimulatory receptor OX40 (CD134). Intravenous ivuxolimab was administered to patients every 2 weeks at six dose levels: 0.01, 0.1, 0.3, 1.5, 3 and 10 mg/kg. Of the roughly 50 dose-escalation patients, hepatocellular carcinoma was present in around 20, melanoma in roughly 15, renal cell carcinoma in 9 and head and neck cancer in 9. In the dose-escalation cohort, around four fifths of patients were male, and the mean age was around 65 years with a range of roughly 23 to 90. Prior anti-PD-1, anti-PD-L1 or anti-CTLA-4 therapy was permitted, and checkpoint inhibitors had been received by roughly 40% of dose-escalation patients. Partial responses were achieved by three dose-escalation patients, of whom one had hepatocellular carcinoma and two had cutaneous melanoma. Peripheral TCRbeta sequencing aimed to test whether ivuxolimab altered TCR sequence diversity and caused clonal T-cell expansion. The paper covers the monotherapy dose-escalation part of the phase I ivuxolimab trial, which included N ≈ 52 patients.

A note on this clone: No cognate antigen has been identified for it. Base qualities are not provided; no much larger clone lies one nucleotide away.

The trial excluded patients who had a history of autoimmune disease or were on systemic immunosuppression. Peripheral blood for TCR sequencing was collected from all dose cohorts at baseline, on cycle 4 day 1, and on cycle 7 day 1. The samples were drawn from a first-in-human, open-label, multicenter phase I dose-escalation trial of ivuxolimab. The trial enrolled adults with locally advanced or metastatic head and neck squamous cell, hepatocellular, melanoma or renal cell carcinoma. Before TCR sequencing, CD4+ T cells and CD8+ T cells from peripheral blood were sorted into separate populations. Genomic DNA was isolated from the sorted cells so that the TCRbeta CDR3 region could be sequenced. TCRbeta CDR3 regions were sequenced using the immunoSEQ Assay. TCRdb stores this immuneACCESS table with in-frame sequences only. Part of the clones is absent; in the studies checked, under half of the shortfall reflects unresolved V genes, and no reason is known for the rest. This sample is represented by tens of thousands of clones; approximately 89% of them were singletons. The biggest ten clones account for less than 0.3% of the sample.

The research as a whole found: Clonal expansion of both CD4+ and CD8+ blood T cells was observed from baseline to week 6 at doses 0.1 to 3.0 mg/kg. The antigen specificity of the peripheral T cells that underwent clonal expansion was not determined. In partial responders in the 0.1-3.0 mg/kg groups, normalized peripheral clonal expansion was found to be among the lowest, especially among CD8+ T cells. Low levels of normalized T-cell clonal expansion were also shown by some nonresponding patients. On average, CD8+ T cells showed more expanded clones than CD4+ T cells after ivuxolimab.

The sequence was collected from an adult with an advanced solid tumor such as melanoma, head and neck, liver or kidney cancer. Source: CD4+ or CD8+ T cells sorted from blood, taken in a trial of the OX40 agonist ivuxolimab.

DNA sequence: TGTGCCAGCAGCTCAGGAACCTCTGGTGAGCAGTTCTTC. Protein translation: CASSSGTSGEQFF. The sequence links TRBV7-2 to TRBJ2-1; the D gene identity is not certain. V drops 4 bases and J drops 9 bases, leaving 13 bases in between. From the cysteine through the phenylalanine, the CDR3 covers 13 amino acids. CDR3 DNA is the only sequence kept; it has 39 bases, read in frame from the first base. According to the germline V gene, CDR1 reads SGHTA and CDR2 reads FQGNSA.